Each of the 32 T cell receptor beta chains below was sequenced from the same sample in a study of blood T cell repertoires in COVID-19 (dated by TCRdb to the early 2020s). The protocol used for the library was the immunoSEQ multiplex PCR assay. The immuneACCESS repertoire file appears here via TCRdb, limited to in-frame rearrangements. These files lack a portion of the clones; in checked studies, under half of the deficit traces to unresolved V genes, and the cause of the others is not known. The sample table records roughly 700,000 clones; 85% to 90% of these occur just once. The ten largest make up roughly 0.26% of the sample. Material for sequencing was peripheral blood. The source is a woman under 30 with acute or convalescent COVID-19.

To note about this clone: Other DNA sequences from this sample encode an identical CDR3 as well. The chain links TRBV6-5 to TRBJ1-5; D may be TRBD1 (5 bases). The CDR3 consists of 15 residues. The ends were cut back, 2 bases at V and 2 bases at J, with 10 bases in the middle. Germline CDR1 reads MNHEY; CDR2 reads SVGAGI. CDR3 residues: CASSYGTGGNQPQHF. CDR3 nucleotides: TGTGCCAGCAGTTACGGAACAGGTGGCAATCAGCCCCAGCATTTT.

The V call is TRBV5-6, the J call TRBJ2-5; weak D call: TRBD1 (6 bases). Germline V gives CDR1 SGHDT, CDR2 YYEEEE. The V and J ends lost 2 bases and 10 bases respectively, with 12 bases between them. This CDR3 has 12 residues. CDR3 loop: CASSLQGGGQYF. CDR3 coding DNA: TGTGCCAGCAGCTTACAGGGCGGTGGCCAGTACTTC.

This clone has a single count. The chain uses TRBV30 and TRBJ1-1, with 9 bases aligning to TRBD1. This CDR3 has 16 residues. V dropped 4 bases and J dropped 4; count of bases not matched to a gene: 13. Germline V gives CDR1 GTSNPN, CDR2 SVGIG (reference sequence). The CDR3 nucleotides are TGTGCCTGGAAATCACAGGGGGCTCTTTCAGGCACTGAAGCTTTCTTT. This encodes CAWKSQGALSGTEAFF.

This chain joins TRBV7-2 and TRBJ2-3, with 8 bases matching TRBD2. V gave up 4 bases and J gave up 3 bases; unmatched junction bases: 6. The length of the CDR3 is 15 residues. Germline V CDR1 and CDR2: SGHTA, FQGNSA. The CDR3 reads CASSSIAGRTDTQYF. The CDR3 nucleotides read TGTGCCAGCAGCTCCATAGCGGGGAGGACAGATACGCAGTATTTT.

V gene TRBV11-2 combines with J gene TRBJ1-2, with D tentatively TRBD1 (5 bases). The V gene's germline CDR1 is SGHAT and CDR2 FQNNGV. This CDR3 has 16 amino acids. Trimming stripped 0 bases from V and 0 bases from J, with 11 bases between. The CDR3 here is CASSLDRGVTNYGYTF. The CDR3 DNA follows: TGTGCCAGCAGCTTAGATAGGGGCGTGACTAACTATGGCTACACCTTC.

V is TRBV4-1 and J is TRBJ2-5, with 14 bases aligning to TRBD2. The junction had 11 bases not matched to a gene; V was cut back by 1 base and J by 4 bases. Germline V lookup: CDR1 MGHRA, CDR2 YSYEKL. The CDR3 is 19 amino acids. The CDR3: CASSQVGLAGARALETQYF. The CDR3 coding sequence is TGCGCCAGCAGCCAAGTGGGACTAGCGGGGGCCCGGGCCCTAGAGACCCAGTACTTC.

The chain couples TRBV25-1 to TRBJ1-3; no firm D call. The CDR3 runs to 12 residues. Per the germline V gene, CDR1 is MGHDK and CDR2 is SYGVNS. Trimming left V 9 bases short and J 3 bases short, with 9 bases between. This CDR3 is CASTTGGNTIYF. Here the CDR3 DNA reads TGTGCCAGTACGACTGGTGGAAACACCATATATTTT.

The chain has TRBV7-9 and TRBJ1-2; 7 bases fit TRBD1. CDR1 SEHNR and CDR2 FQNEAQ come from the germline V gene (reference sequence). The CDR3 spans 14 residues. The trim removed 3 bases at V and 4 bases at J, leaving 5 bases unmatched. This CDR3 is CASSFTGQSYGYTF. The CDR3 coding sequence is TGTGCCAGCAGCTTCACGGGACAGAGCTATGGCTACACCTTC. The full variable domain, in which reference TRBV7-9 and TRBJ1-2 provide the parts outside the CDR3, is DTGVSQNPRHKITKRGQNVTFRCDPISEHNRLYWYRQTLGQGPEFLTYFQNEAQLEKSRLLSDRFSAERPKGSFSTLEIQRTEQGDSAMYLCASSFTGQSYGYTFGSGTRLTVV.

The rearrangement uses TRBV4-3 and TRBJ1-2; the D gene is possibly TRBD1 (6 bases). Trimming cost V 0 bases and J 4 bases, with 12 bases left between them. Germline CDR1 is LGHNA and CDR2 is YSLEER. The CDR3 totals 15 residues. Written as DNA, the CDR3 is TGCGCCAGCAGCCAAGATCAGGGGAACGGCTATGGCTACACCTTC. Its translation: CASSQDQGNGYGYTF.

This clone was found once. This rearrangement joins TRBV13 to TRBJ1-1; perhaps TRBD1 as D (5 bases). V was shortened by 5 bases and J by 7 bases, with 20 bases between the two germline ends. The CDR3 covers 15 residues. Germline assignment: CDR1 PRHDT and CDR2 FYEKMQ (reference sequence). CDR3 sequence reads: CASSPIRQGSSEAFF. The CDR3 DNA reads TGTGCCAGCAGCCCGATTAGGCAGGGCTCCAGTGAAGCTTTCTTT. Full variable domain (missing parts from reference TRBV13 and TRBJ1-1): AAGVIQSPRHLIKEKRETATLKCYPIPRHDTVYWYQQGPGQDPQFLISFYEKMQSDKGSIPDRFSAQQFSDYHSELNMSSLELGDSALYFCASSPIRQGSSEAFFGQGTRLTVV.

The chain is built from TRBV10-3 and TRBJ2-3, with D possibly being TRBD1 (6 bases). CDR1 is ENHRY, CDR2 SYGVKD, per germline. Trimming took 4 bases from V and 4 from J, leaving 15 bases between them. This CDR3 contains 15 residues. The CDR3 DNA reads TGTGCCATCAGTGTCCTGACAGGTGGGTCAGATACGCAGTATTTT. As protein: CAISVLTGGSDTQYF.

The CDR3 nucleotides read TGTGCCAGCAGTTCAACCATAGCAACTAATGAAAAACTGTTTTTT. Protein product: CASSSTIATNEKLFF. The chain is built from TRBV27 and TRBJ1-4; no clear D gene. The CDR3 runs to 15 residues. The germline CDR1 and CDR2 sequences are MNHEY and SMNVEV (reference sequence). Trimming left V 4 bases short and J 0 bases short, with 9 bases between.

This chain joins TRBV6-6 and TRBJ1-2, with a tentative D call TRBD1 (5 bases). Germline values: CDR1 MNHNY, CDR2 SVGAGI (reference sequence). This CDR3 has 16 amino acids. V was shortened by 5 bases and J by 0 bases, with 16 bases between the two germline ends. CDR3 amino acids: CASSPLRTSANYGYTF. The CDR3 nucleotides read TGTGCCAGCAGTCCCCTGAGGACATCTGCTAACTATGGCTACACCTTC.

The chain combines TRBV7-9 with TRBJ1-1, with TRBD1 identical over 7 bases. Germline V gene sequence: CDR1 SEHNR, CDR2 FQNEAQ (reference sequence). Germline trimming cut 5 bases from V and 11 bases from J; bases unmatched to any gene: 11. The CDR3 covers 13 residues. CDR3 loop: CASSLESDRFAFF. The CDR3 region has the DNA TGTGCCAGCAGCCTGGAATCGGACAGGTTCGCTTTCTTT.

This clone was detected only once. V and J are TRBV19 and TRBJ1-6, with 8 bases lining up with TRBD1. The trim removed 1 base at V and 2 bases at J, leaving 7 bases unmatched. Germline V gene lookup returns CDR1 LNHDA and CDR2 SQIVND (reference sequence). The CDR3 covers 18 residues. The CDR3 spells CASSIVMTGVPYNSPLHF. CDR3 nucleotides: TGTGCCAGTAGTATAGTGATGACAGGGGTACCCTATAATTCACCCCTCCACTTT.

The V call is TRBV10-3, the J call TRBJ1-2; TRBD1 matches at 10 bases. Trimming cost V 8 bases and J 4 bases; bases outside gene matches: 1. This CDR3 spans 12 amino acids. Germline V gene data show CDR1 as ENHRY and CDR2 as SYGVKD. The DNA for the CDR3 is TGTGCCATCTGGGACAGGGGCTATGGCTACACCTTC. Translating it yields CAIWDRGYGYTF.

This clone occurred a few times. The gene calls are TRBV19 and TRBJ1-2; tentatively, D is TRBD1 (6 bases). CDR1 is LNHDA and CDR2 is SQIVND in the germline V gene (reference sequence). The CDR3 totals 11 residues. The CDR3 DNA follows: TGTGCAGGGCAGGGGACCTATGGCTACACCTTC. Protein product: CAGQGTYGYTF. The full variable domain, in which reference TRBV19 and TRBJ1-2 provide the parts outside the CDR3, is DGGITQSPKYLFRKEGQNVTLSCEQNLNHDAMYWYRQDPGQGLRLIYYSQIVNDFQKGDIAEGYSVSREKKESFPLTVTSAQKNPTAFYLCAGQGTYGYTFGSGTRLTVV.

This clone was seen a single time. The chain is built from TRBV10-3 and TRBJ2-7; 7 nucleotides align to TRBD2. J lost 0 bases, V lost 3 bases, and 2 bases had no gene match. The CDR3 loop spans 14 amino acids. Germline V gene data show CDR1 as ENHRY and CDR2 as SYGVKD. The CDR3, as DNA: TGTGCCATCAGTGACAGCGGGGCCTCCTACGAGCAGTACTTC. It is translated as CAISDSGASYEQYF.

The J gene is TRBJ2-3, the V gene TRBV9, with D perhaps TRBD2 (7 bases). Trimming stripped 1 base from V and 5 bases from J, with 23 bases between. This CDR3 is 18 amino acids long. The germline CDR1 and CDR2 sequences are SGDLS and YYNGEE. CDR3 residues: CASSVLSGDGGLGDTQYF. The CDR3 DNA reads TGTGCCAGCAGCGTATTAAGCGGGGACGGGGGGCTGGGAGATACGCAGTATTTT.

This clone came up a few times. The chain has TRBV28 and TRBJ1-5; a possible D gene is TRBD1 (5 bases). The CDR3 runs to 17 residues. Trimming removed 6 bases from V and 2 bases from J, with 20 bases in between. In germline, CDR1 is MDHEN, CDR2 SYDVKM. The CDR3 protein is CASSNSGRGRGNQPQHF. The CDR3, as DNA: TGTGCCAGCAGCAACTCCGGGAGGGGCAGGGGCAATCAGCCCCAGCATTTT.

V usage is TRBV7-3 and J usage is TRBJ2-7, with 9 bases that match TRBD2. Per the germline V gene, CDR1 is SGHTA and CDR2 is FQGTGA. The CDR3 is 15 residues long. The trim removed 5 bases at V and 2 bases at J, leaving 7 bases unmatched. The CDR3 bases are TGTGCCAGCAGCCTGAGCGGGGGGCTCGCCTACGAGCAGTACTTC. Its translation is CASSLSGGLAYEQYF.

V usage is TRBV6-5 and J usage is TRBJ2-3; 8 nucleotides line up with TRBD2. CDR1 is MNHEY, CDR2 SVGAGI, per germline. Trimming at V came to 2 bases and at J to 2 bases, leaving 6 bases not matched to a gene. The CDR3 loop spans 16 amino acids. In DNA, the CDR3 is TGTGCCAGCAGTTACGGCGCGGGGGGCCCCACAGATACGCAGTATTTT. Amino acids: CASSYGAGGPTDTQYF.

This clone has only one observation. The genes are TRBV6-1 and TRBJ1-2; a weak D match, TRBD1 (5 bases). The CDR3 runs to 15 residues. Germline loops: CDR1 MNHNS, CDR2 SASEGT. With 3 bases removed from V and 3 bases from J, the gap between germline ends came to 14 bases. The CDR3 reads CASSEVSGWYYGYTF. The CDR3 bases are TGTGCCAGCAGTGAGGTCTCAGGGTGGTACTATGGCTACACCTTC.

The rearrangement joins TRBV27 to TRBJ1-1, with 7 bases lining up with TRBD1. CDR3 length: 13 amino acids. Germline CDR1 reads MNHEY; CDR2 reads SMNVEV (reference sequence). Trimming took 5 bases from V and 6 from J; bases not matched to a gene: 6. As DNA, the CDR3 is TGTGCCAGCAGTACAGGGGTAAGGGCTGAAGCTTTCTTT. It yields the protein CASSTGVRAEAFF.

The V gene is TRBV6-2 or TRBV6-3, the J gene TRBJ1-5; 10 nucleotides agree with TRBD1. This CDR3 has 15 amino acids. The junction had 6 bases not matched to a gene; V was cut back by 4 bases and J by 6 bases. Per the germline V gene, CDR1 is MNHEY and CDR2 is SVGEGT. CDR3 nucleotide sequence: TGTGCCAGCAGTTCGACAGGGGGCGAAAGTCAGCCCCAGCATTTT. Amino acids: CASSSTGGESQPQHF.

The rearrangement uses TRBV5-1 and TRBJ1-2; 8 bases align to TRBD1. Trimming at V came to 1 base and at J to 3 bases, leaving 5 bases not matched to a gene. The germline V gene has CDR1 SGHRS and CDR2 YFSETQ. There are 15 residues in the CDR3. The CDR3 spells CASSLSGGEDYGYTF. CDR3 in DNA: TGCGCCAGCAGCTTGTCAGGGGGCGAGGACTATGGCTACACCTTC.

The V gene is TRBV12-3 or TRBV12-4, the J gene TRBJ2-1; D is undetermined. Deletions cut 2 bases from V and 10 bases from J, with 9 bases between. The CDR3 is 12 residues long. CDR3 protein: CASSLSAVEQFF. The CDR3, as DNA: TGTGCCAGCAGTTTAAGTGCAGTCGAGCAGTTCTTC.

The chain joins TRBV5-6 to TRBJ1-5; D gene unclear. The germline V gene encodes CDR1 SGHDT and CDR2 YYEEEE. CDR3 length equals 15 residues. The V end lost 1 base, the J end lost 0 bases, and 8 bases lay between the germline ends. The CDR3 coding sequence is TGTGCCAGCAGCTTGAAACAGTATAGCAATCAGCCCCAGCATTTT. Protein product: CASSLKQYSNQPQHF.

The chain recombines TRBV5-1 with TRBJ2-2; TRBD1 matches at 8 bases. Trimming removed 0 bases from V and 4 bases from J; junction bases left unmatched: 5. The CDR3 is 16 amino acids. Looked up from germline, CDR1 is SGHRS and CDR2 is YFSETQ. In DNA form, the CDR3 reads TGCGCCAGCAGCTTGGACTGGACAGGGTCCACCGGGGAGCTGTTTTTT. This gives the protein CASSLDWTGSTGELFF.

This chain links TRBV7-4 with TRBJ2-7; 9 positions agree with TRBD1. V trimming: 5 bases; J trimming: 4 bases; junction bases outside the gene matches: 12. Germline-derived CDR1 and CDR2 are SGHVT and SQSDAQ. CDR3 length: 16 residues. CDR3 loop: CASSPAGTGQLYEQYF. The CDR3, as DNA: TGTGCCAGCAGCCCAGCCGGGACAGGGCAACTTTACGAGCAGTACTTC.

On this clone: This sample also contains other DNA sequences that code for the same CDR3. The chain carries TRBV2 and TRBJ1-4, with a possible D match to TRBD1 (6 bases). The CDR3 covers 14 residues. V lost 3 bases and J 8 bases, leaving 13 bases between the germline ends. Germline V CDR1 and CDR2: SNHLY, FYNNEI. The CDR3 protein is CASSDQGLREKLFF. CDR3 DNA: TGTGCCAGCAGTGACCAGGGGTTGCGGGAAAAACTGTTTTTT.

This sequence joins TRBV7-2 and TRBJ2-7; a weak D match, TRBD1 (5 bases). V lost 2 bases to trimming and J lost 3 bases, with 14 bases between them. This CDR3 contains 15 residues. Germline V gene sequence: CDR1 SGHTA, CDR2 FQGNSA. The CDR3 loop is CASSLYRTPIYEQYF. DNA for the CDR3: TGTGCCAGCAGCTTATACAGGACACCGATCTACGAGCAGTACTTC.